These 30 T cell receptor beta chains came from one sample sequenced in a study of T cells of healthy individuals (dated by TCRdb to between 2018 and 2020). Receptor amplification or capture employed 5' RACE. The reads were generated on an Illumina MiSeq. TCRdb reworked the public reads: Q25 trimming with fastp, MiXCR clone assembly, productive beta chains retained. Rows with one shared CDR3 protein collapse into an entry with the most common genes and DNA. In all, the sample holds about 96,000 distinct CDR3 sequences, and approximately 16% of those were seen once. The ten largest clones capture around 6.4% of the sample. Receptor source: a human donor in good health.

This clonotype was counted between two and nine times. The chain links TRBV28 to TRBJ2-3; a weak D match, TRBD2 (6 bases). The CDR3 length is 17 residues. V was cut by 6 bases and J by 3 bases, with 22 bases left in between. Germline lookup yields CDR1 MDHEN and CDR2 SYDVKM. In DNA, the CDR3 is TGTGCCAGCAGGGGCATCGGTGCTTTAGCGGAGACAGATACGCAGTATTTT. Protein product: CASRGIGALAETDTQYF.

DNA for the CDR3: TGCAGTGCTAGTATCGGCGTTGCTTATGAAAAACTGTTTTTT. This sequence encodes CSASIGVAYEKLFF. The chain recombines TRBV20-1 with TRBJ1-4; unclear D gene. Germline CDR1 reads DFQATT; CDR2 reads SNEGSKA (reference sequence). The germline V and J ends were trimmed by 3 bases and 6 bases, with 14 bases remaining between them. The CDR3 runs 14 residues.

This clonotype was counted between two and nine times. The chain joins TRBV28 to TRBJ2-7, with 8 bases identical to TRBD2. The CDR3 consists of 15 residues. V was clipped by 3 bases and J by 1 base; unmatched bases: 5. Per the germline V gene, CDR1 is MDHEN and CDR2 is SYDVKM. The DNA of the CDR3 is TGTGCCAGCAGTTTTGATGCGGGAGGATCCTACGAGCAGTACTTC. This encodes CASSFDAGGSYEQYF. Drawing the rest from reference TRBV28 and TRBJ2-7, the complete variable domain is DVKVTQSSRYLVKRTGEKVFLECVQDMDHENMFWYRQDPGLGLRLIYFSYDVKMKEKGDIPEGYSVSREKKERFSLILESASTNQTSMYLCASSFDAGGSYEQYFGPGTRLTVT.

The V call is TRBV20-1, the J call TRBJ1-1, with D perhaps matching TRBD1 (5 bases). Looked up from germline, CDR1 is DFQATT and CDR2 is SNEGSKA (reference sequence). The CDR3 is 11 residues long. Trimming removed 1 base from V and 11 bases from J, with 11 bases in between. The CDR3 loop is CSARGWQGAFF. The CDR3 nucleotides are TGCAGTGCTAGAGGGTGGCAGGGCGCTTTCTTT.

This chain joins TRBV27 and TRBJ2-2; D might be TRBD1 (6 bases). The V end lost 10 bases, the J end lost 6 bases, and 18 bases lay between the germline ends. The V gene's germline CDR1 is MNHEY and CDR2 SMNVEV (reference sequence). The CDR3 is 14 amino acids. The CDR3 is CATRRGQGSGELFF. The DNA of the CDR3 is TGTGCCACCCGCCGAGGGCAGGGGTCCGGGGAGCTGTTTTTT.

A few counts support this clonotype. The chain has TRBV29-1 and TRBJ1-1; 9 positions match TRBD1. The germline CDR1 and CDR2 sequences are SQVTM and ANQGSEA. J was trimmed by 2 bases and V by 5 bases; bases with no gene match: 3. CDR3 length: 13 amino acids. CDR3 region: CSVWGQGNTEAFF. The CDR3 coding sequence is TGCAGCGTTTGGGGACAGGGAAACACTGAAGCTTTCTTT.

This chain joins TRBV28 and TRBJ1-4; D possibly corresponds to TRBD1 (6 bases). Trimming removed 11 bases at V and 4 bases at J, with 14 bases between. Germline V CDR1 and CDR2: MDHEN, SYDVKM. The length of the CDR3 is 13 residues. The CDR3 region is CAVDDRSNEKLFF. In DNA form, the CDR3 reads TGTGCCGTAGACGACAGGAGTAATGAAAAACTGTTTTTT. The whole variable domain, remainder taken from reference TRBV28 and TRBJ1-4, is DVKVTQSSRYLVKRTGEKVFLECVQDMDHENMFWYRQDPGLGLRLIYFSYDVKMKEKGDIPEGYSVSREKKERFSLILESASTNQTSMYLCAVDDRSNEKLFFGSGTQLSVL.

Note on this clonotype: Sequence at one end of the junction differs from germline and may be a read error. This sequence joins TRBV6-2 or TRBV6-3 and TRBJ2-3, with D tentatively TRBD1 (5 bases). The CDR3 is made up of 17 amino acids. Germline V CDR1 and CDR2: MNHEY, SVGEGT. The CDR3, as DNA: TGTGCCGGCAGTTACCGGCTACCAGGGTTGGGCACAGATACGCAGTATTTT. This encodes CAGSYRLPGLGTDTQYF.

The rearrangement links TRBV20-1 to TRBJ1-6, with 7 positions matching TRBD1. From germline, CDR1 is DFQATT and CDR2 SNEGSKA (reference sequence). The CDR3 spans 12 residues. Unmatched junction bases numbered 3, after V lost 5 bases and J lost 8 bases. The CDR3 loop reads CSAPGTDSPLHF. CDR3 nucleotide sequence: TGCAGTGCTCCCGGGACAGATTCACCCCTCCACTTT.

The chain is built from TRBV12-3 or TRBV12-4 and TRBJ2-1; 11 bases agree with TRBD2. The CDR3 spans 15 residues. V gave up 7 bases and J gave up 2 bases; unmatched junction bases: 4. CDR3 sequence (DNA): TGTGCCAGCACCCTAGCGGGAGGCCCCTACAATGAGCAGTTCTTC. Translated, it gives CASTLAGGPYNEQFF.

This clonotype was recorded a few times. This chain links TRBV7-9 with TRBJ1-2, with D perhaps matching TRBD1 (5 bases). Germline assignment: CDR1 SEHNR and CDR2 FQNEAQ (reference sequence). The CDR3 spans 16 residues. The germline V and J ends were trimmed by 5 bases and 0 bases, with 16 bases remaining between them. The CDR3 DNA reads as TGTGCCAGCAGCCAAAACCCAGGGACGGCTAACTATGGCTACACCTTC. Its protein is CASSQNPGTANYGYTF. The whole variable domain, filled in from reference TRBV7-9 and TRBJ1-2, reads DTGVSQNPRHKITKRGQNVTFRCDPISEHNRLYWYRQTLGQGPEFLTYFQNEAQLEKSRLLSDRFSAERPKGSFSTLEIQRTEQGDSAMYLCASSQNPGTANYGYTFGSGTRLTVV.

This clonotype was recorded many times. V gene TRBV18 combines with J gene TRBJ1-2; D is undetermined. The germline CDR1 and CDR2 sequences are KGHSH and LQKENI. CDR3 length: 17 amino acids. The ends were cut back, 2 bases at V and 0 bases at J, with 16 bases in the middle. CDR3 in amino acids: CASSPEEGSITNYGYTF. The CDR3, as DNA: TGTGCCAGCTCACCAGAAGAGGGCTCTATTACTAACTATGGCTACACCTTC.

This clonotype appeared many times. The chain has TRBV6-1 and TRBJ2-5; 9 bases line up with TRBD2. CDR3 length equals 16 residues. With V trimmed by 2 bases and J by 5 bases, 9 bases remained unmatched. CDR1 MNHNS and CDR2 SASEGT come from the germline V gene. CDR3 loop: CASSEQAGGGGETQYF. The CDR3 DNA reads TGTGCCAGCAGTGAACAAGCGGGGGGAGGTGGTGAGACCCAGTACTTC.

The sample holds a few counts of this clonotype. The chain links TRBV4-3 to TRBJ2-4, with TRBD1 matching 9 bases. The CDR3 extends over 18 amino acids. Trimming took 1 base from V and 3 from J; bases not matched to a gene: 10. Germline V lookup: CDR1 LGHNA, CDR2 YSLEER. CDR3 nucleotides: TGCGCCAGCAGCCAAGGGGAACAGGGGGCTTTTGGCAAAAACATTCAGTACTTC. Encoded protein: CASSQGEQGAFGKNIQYF.

This clonotype has at least ten counts. The chain couples TRBV29-1 to TRBJ1-6, with 7 bases identical to TRBD1. The length of the CDR3 is 13 residues. The V gene's germline CDR1 is SQVTM and CDR2 ANQGSEA. The ends lost 4 bases at V and 9 bases at J; junction bases unmatched: 6. CDR3 in amino acids: CSVGEQGSSPLHF. CDR3 DNA sequence: TGCAGCGTTGGTGAACAGGGGAGTTCACCCCTCCACTTT. Using reference TRBV29-1 and TRBJ1-6 for the parts outside the CDR3, the full variable domain is SAVISQKPSRDICQRGTSLTIQCQVDSQVTMMFWYRQQPGQSLTLIATANQGSEATYESGFVIDKFPISRPNLTFSTLTVSNMSPEDSSIYLCSVGEQGSSPLHFGNGTRLTVT.

The CDR3 region is CASSLPTDTQYF. The CDR3 DNA follows: TGCGCCAGCAGCTTGCCCACAGATACGCAGTATTTT. This chain uses TRBV5-1 with TRBJ2-3; no reliable D call. The CDR3 sequence is 12 residues long. With 1 base removed from V and 2 bases from J, the gap between germline ends came to 2 bases. The V gene's germline CDR1 is SGHRS and CDR2 YFSETQ.

Only a few counts were recorded for this clonotype. The chain combines TRBV28 with TRBJ2-3; D call uncertain. V was trimmed by 2 bases and J by 4 bases, leaving 10 bases between them. Germline V CDR1 and CDR2: MDHEN, SYDVKM. The CDR3 is 14 residues long. The CDR3 DNA reads as TGTGCCAGCAGTTTAATCTCAGAGGCAGATACGCAGTATTTT. As protein: CASSLISEADTQYF.

CDR3 in amino acids: CPSSQAHYPPREVSYNEQFF. Here the CDR3 DNA reads TGTCCCAGCAGCCAAGCCCACTACCCCCCCCGGGAGGTCTCCTACAATGAGCAGTTCTTC. The chain recombines TRBV3-2 with TRBJ2-1; the listed D gene, TRBD1, was not tested against the DNA. TRBV3-2 is shown as a pseudogene. The CDR3 loop spans 20 amino acids.

This clonotype appeared a few times. The chain employs TRBV7-2 and TRBJ2-1, with D possibly TRBD2 on 6 matching bases. CDR3 length equals 15 residues. The germline gives CDR1 SGHTA, CDR2 FQGNSA. V lost 5 bases and J lost 0, with 11 bases in between. DNA for the CDR3: TGTGCCAGCAGCCACGGTAGCGGCTCCTACAATGAGCAGTTCTTC. It is translated as CASSHGSGSYNEQFF.

This clonotype was counted between two and nine times. This chain links TRBV5-1 with TRBJ1-1, with 7 positions matching TRBD1. The CDR3 runs to 20 residues. The germline V gene encodes CDR1 SGHRS and CDR2 YFSETQ. V lost 4 bases to trimming and J lost 1 base; unmatched junction nucleotides: 22. The CDR3 region is CASSPYWGQNRFEGNTEAFF. The CDR3 DNA reads as TGCGCCAGCAGCCCCTATTGGGGACAGAATAGATTTGAGGGGAACACTGAAGCTTTCTTT. Full variable domain (remainder filled in from reference TRBV5-1 and TRBJ1-1): KAGVTQTPRYLIKTRGQQVTLSCSPISGHRSVSWYQQTPGQGLQFLFEYFSETQRNKGNFPGRFSGRQFSNSRSEMNVSTLELGDSALYLCASSPYWGQNRFEGNTEAFFGQGTRLTVV.

The table lists this clonotype with many counts. The CDR3 sequence is CALVALWGTYGYTF. CDR3 DNA: TGTGCCCTGGTCGCCCTTTGGGGGACCTATGGCTACACCTTC. The chain employs TRBV30 and TRBJ1-2, with D maybe TRBD1 (5 bases). The germline CDR1 and CDR2 sequences are GTSNPN and SVGIG (reference sequence). This CDR3 has 14 residues. The V end was cut by 8 bases, the J end by 4 bases, with 20 bases between. The variable domain in full, completed from reference TRBV30 and TRBJ1-2, reads SQTIHQWPATLVQPVGSPLSLECTVEGTSNPNLYWYRQAAGRGLQLLFYSVGIGQISSEVPQNLSASRPQDRQFILSSKKLLLSDSGFYLCALVALWGTYGYTFGSGTRLTVV.

Many counts were recorded for this clonotype. This rearrangement joins TRBV6-5 to TRBJ1-1; D is unresolved. Per germline, CDR1 MNHEY and CDR2 SVGAGI. This CDR3 has 13 amino acids. The V end was cut by 8 bases, the J end by 0 bases, with 10 bases between. CDR3: CASVDVMNTEAFF. The DNA for the CDR3 is TGTGCCAGCGTTGACGTTATGAACACTGAAGCTTTCTTT.

CDR3 loop: CASSPHSAGGGEQYF. CDR3 in DNA: TGTGCCAGCAGCCCGCATTCGGCGGGAGGAGGCGAGCAGTACTTC. The rearrangement joins TRBV11-3 to TRBJ2-7, with 8 positions matching TRBD2. There are 15 residues in the CDR3. V shed 5 bases, J shed 6 bases, and the junction held 12 bases outside the gene matches. CDR1 is SGHNT, CDR2 YENEEA, per germline.

DNA for the CDR3: TGCGCCAGCAGCGGGGGGGCAGAAACCCATATTGAGCAGTTCTTC. It encodes CASSGGAETHIEQFF. This sequence joins TRBV5-1 and TRBJ2-1, with D tentatively TRBD2 (7 bases). Trimming shortened V by 4 bases and J by 9 bases, and 20 bases separated the two germline ends. The CDR3 is made up of 15 amino acids. Germline CDR1 and CDR2: SGHRS and YFSETQ.

There are a few counts of this clonotype. The V gene is TRBV15, the J gene TRBJ1-5; D is perhaps TRBD1 (5 bases). V lost 5 bases and J 5 bases, leaving 13 bases between the germline ends. In germline, CDR1 is LNHNV, CDR2 YYDKDF (reference sequence). The CDR3 spans 14 residues. Here the CDR3 reads CATSGAGYHQPQHF. DNA for the CDR3: TGTGCCACCAGCGGGGCAGGGTACCATCAGCCCCAGCATTTT.

The chain recombines TRBV6-5 with TRBJ2-1, with 8 bases fitting TRBD2. Germline V CDR1 and CDR2: MNHEY, SVGAGI. The CDR3 extends over 15 amino acids. The junction had 4 bases not matched to a gene; V was cut back by 2 bases and J by 4 bases. CDR3 bases: TGTGCCAGCAGTTACACTAGCGGTTCTTACAATGAGCAGTTCTTC. The encoded protein is CASSYTSGSYNEQFF.

This clonotype was seen a few times. The rearrangement uses TRBV7-9 and TRBJ2-1; 9 nucleotides line up with TRBD1. Germline V gene sequence: CDR1 SEHNR, CDR2 FQNEAQ (reference sequence). The CDR3 sequence is 15 residues long. V was clipped by 5 bases and J by 6 bases; unmatched bases: 8. The CDR3 nucleotides are TGTGCCAGCAGCCGGTGGGACAGGGAACCCAATGAGCAGTTCTTC. This encodes CASSRWDREPNEQFF.

This clonotype was observed many times. The rearrangement uses TRBV29-1 and TRBJ2-3, with 7 nucleotides matching TRBD1. The CDR3 loop spans 14 amino acids. Germline CDR1 is SQVTM and CDR2 is ANQGSEA. The ends lost 4 bases at V and 0 bases at J; junction bases unmatched: 4. For the CDR3, the DNA is TGCAGCGTTGCCGGGACAGAGAGCACAGATACGCAGTATTTT. Translating gives CSVAGTESTDTQYF.

In its sample, this clonotype was seen many times. The rearrangement uses TRBV20-1 and TRBJ2-1; 8 positions match TRBD2. The germline V gene encodes CDR1 DFQATT and CDR2 SNEGSKA (reference sequence). The V and J ends lost 2 bases and 9 bases, in that order; junction bases with no gene match: 9. This CDR3 is built from 14 residues. For the CDR3, the DNA is TGCAGTGCTAGATCCGGGACTAGGGTTGGTGAGCAGTTCTTC. Translating it yields CSARSGTRVGEQFF.

This chain connects TRBV6-5 to TRBJ1-4, with 10 bases matching TRBD1. This CDR3 comprises 15 residues. Germline-derived CDR1 and CDR2 are MNHEY and SVGAGI. The junction had 7 bases not matched to a gene; V was cut back by 4 bases and J by 8 bases. The CDR3 loop is CASSSPGTGDEKLFF. DNA of the CDR3: TGTGCCAGCAGTTCCCCGGGGACAGGGGACGAAAAACTGTTTTTT.